This TCR beta chain derives from a study of T cells in Graves' hyperthyroidism and ophthalmopathy. Losses at the gene ends were 5 bases for V and 8 bases for J; bases not matched to a gene: 12. The CDR3 loop spans 14 amino acids. Germline V gives CDR1 DFQATT, CDR2 SNEGSKA (reference sequence). This clonotype showed up many times. Amplification of TCR beta CDR3 regions was performed using RNA transcripts as template. HTBI primers drove first-round RT-PCR of the TCR CDR3. TCRdb independently ran MiXCR on the multiplex PCR reads; one entry per CDR3 protein. This repertoire shows around 480,000 distinct CDR3 sequences, about 15% found once; its top ten account for 15% to 20%. Fresh peripheral blood, approximately 9.6 ml, yielded the PBMCs.

The chain recombines TRBV20-1 with TRBJ1-2; 9 bases align to TRBD1. The origin of this receptor is a woman between 18 and 29 years old with Graves' hyperthyroidism. The sample taken for sequencing was blood. CDR3 sequence: CSAPSRDRDRGYTF. For the CDR3, the DNA is TGCAGTGCTCCCTCACGGGACAGGGATCGGGGCTACACCTTC.